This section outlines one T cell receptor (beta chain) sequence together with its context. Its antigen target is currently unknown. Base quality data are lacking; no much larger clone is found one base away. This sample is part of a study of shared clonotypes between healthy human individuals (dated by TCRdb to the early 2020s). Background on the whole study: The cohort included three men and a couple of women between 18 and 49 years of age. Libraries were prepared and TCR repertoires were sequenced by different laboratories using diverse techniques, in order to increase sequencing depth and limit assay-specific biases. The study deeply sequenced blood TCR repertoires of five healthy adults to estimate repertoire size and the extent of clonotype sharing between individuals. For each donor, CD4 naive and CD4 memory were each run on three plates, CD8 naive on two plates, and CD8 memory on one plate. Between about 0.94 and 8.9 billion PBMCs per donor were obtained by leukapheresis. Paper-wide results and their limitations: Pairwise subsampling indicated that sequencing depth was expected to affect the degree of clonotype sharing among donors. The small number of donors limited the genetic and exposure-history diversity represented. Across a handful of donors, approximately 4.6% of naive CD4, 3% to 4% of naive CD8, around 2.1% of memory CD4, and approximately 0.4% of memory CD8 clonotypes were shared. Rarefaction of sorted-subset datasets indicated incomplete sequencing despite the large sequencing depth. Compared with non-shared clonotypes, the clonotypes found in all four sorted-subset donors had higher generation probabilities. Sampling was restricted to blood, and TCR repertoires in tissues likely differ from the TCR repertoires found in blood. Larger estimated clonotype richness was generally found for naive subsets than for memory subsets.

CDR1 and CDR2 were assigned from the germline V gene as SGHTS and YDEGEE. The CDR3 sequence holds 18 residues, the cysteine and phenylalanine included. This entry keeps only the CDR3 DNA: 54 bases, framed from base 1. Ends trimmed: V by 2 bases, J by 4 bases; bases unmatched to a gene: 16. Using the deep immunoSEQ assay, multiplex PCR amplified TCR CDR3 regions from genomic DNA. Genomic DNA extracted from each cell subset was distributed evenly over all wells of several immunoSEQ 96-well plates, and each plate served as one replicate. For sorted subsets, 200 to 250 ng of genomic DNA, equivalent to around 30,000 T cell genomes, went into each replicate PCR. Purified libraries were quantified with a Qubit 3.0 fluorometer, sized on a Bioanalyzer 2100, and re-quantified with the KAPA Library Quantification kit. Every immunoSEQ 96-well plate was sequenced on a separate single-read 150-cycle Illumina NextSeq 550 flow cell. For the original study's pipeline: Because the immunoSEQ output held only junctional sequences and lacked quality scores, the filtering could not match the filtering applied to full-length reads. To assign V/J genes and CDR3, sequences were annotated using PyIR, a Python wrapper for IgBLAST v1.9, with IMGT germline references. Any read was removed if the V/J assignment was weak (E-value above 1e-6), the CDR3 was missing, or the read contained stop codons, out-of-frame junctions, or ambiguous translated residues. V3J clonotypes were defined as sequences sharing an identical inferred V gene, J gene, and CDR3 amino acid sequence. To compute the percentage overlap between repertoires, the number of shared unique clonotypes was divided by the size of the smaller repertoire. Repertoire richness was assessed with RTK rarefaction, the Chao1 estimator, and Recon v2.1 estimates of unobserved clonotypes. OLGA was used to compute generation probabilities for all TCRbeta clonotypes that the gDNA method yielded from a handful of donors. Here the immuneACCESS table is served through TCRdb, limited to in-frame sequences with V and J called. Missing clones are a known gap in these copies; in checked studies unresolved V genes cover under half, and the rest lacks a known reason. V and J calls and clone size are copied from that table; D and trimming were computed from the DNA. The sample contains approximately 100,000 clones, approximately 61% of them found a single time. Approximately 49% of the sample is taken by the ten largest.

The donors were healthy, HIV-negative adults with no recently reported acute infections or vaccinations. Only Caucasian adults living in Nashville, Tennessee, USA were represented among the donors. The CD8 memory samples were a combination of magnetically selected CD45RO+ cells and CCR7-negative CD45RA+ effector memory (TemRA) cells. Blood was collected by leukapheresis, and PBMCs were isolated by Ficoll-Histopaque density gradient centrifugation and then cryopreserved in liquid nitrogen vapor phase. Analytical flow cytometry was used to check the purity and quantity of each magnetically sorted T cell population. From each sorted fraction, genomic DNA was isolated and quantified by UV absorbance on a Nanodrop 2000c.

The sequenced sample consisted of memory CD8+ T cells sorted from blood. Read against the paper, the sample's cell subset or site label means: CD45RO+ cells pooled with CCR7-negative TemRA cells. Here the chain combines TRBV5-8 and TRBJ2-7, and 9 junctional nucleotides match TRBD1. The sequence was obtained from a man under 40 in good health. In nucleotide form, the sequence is TGTGCCAGCAGCTTCGGGACAGGGTCCTCTCCCCAGGAATACGAGCAGTACTTC. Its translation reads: CASSFGTGSSPQEYEQYF.